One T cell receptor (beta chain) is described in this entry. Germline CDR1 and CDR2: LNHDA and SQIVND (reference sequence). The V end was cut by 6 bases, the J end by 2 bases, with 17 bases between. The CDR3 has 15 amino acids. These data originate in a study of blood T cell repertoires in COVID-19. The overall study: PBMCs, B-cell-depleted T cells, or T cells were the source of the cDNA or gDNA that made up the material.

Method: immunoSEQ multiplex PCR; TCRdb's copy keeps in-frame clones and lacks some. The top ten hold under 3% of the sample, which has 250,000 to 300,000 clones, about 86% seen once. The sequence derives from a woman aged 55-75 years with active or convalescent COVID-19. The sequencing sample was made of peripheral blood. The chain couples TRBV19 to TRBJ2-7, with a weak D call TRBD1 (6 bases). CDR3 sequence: CASRITGIGAYEQYF. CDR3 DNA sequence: TGTGCCAGTAGAATAACAGGGATCGGAGCCTACGAGCAGTACTTC. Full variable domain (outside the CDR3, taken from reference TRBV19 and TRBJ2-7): DGGITQSPKYLFRKEGQNVTLSCEQNLNHDAMYWYRQDPGQGLRLIYYSQIVNDFQKGDIAEGYSVSREKKESFPLTVTSAQKNPTAFYLCASRITGIGAYEQYFGPGTRLTVT.